This T cell receptor (beta chain) was documented in a study of a mutant IDH1 vaccine in newly diagnosed glioma. Study details: Mean patient age was roughly 43 years; about 60% were male and about 40% female. Previous treatment comprised radiotherapy, temozolomide, or both, mostly both. Study-wide results and caveats: Whatever changes occurred in top peripheral T cell clonotypes seemed unrelated to pseudoprogression.

To note about this clone: Its antigen remains unknown.

Time point indicated: baseline, week 1 (first vaccination visit). Treatment noted: pre-vaccination baseline after standard-of-care therapy. CDR1 is SEHNR, CDR2 FQNEAQ, per germline (reference sequence). The V end was cut by 3 bases, the J end by 2 bases, with 2 bases between. The CDR3 is 11 amino acids. Method: immunoSEQ multiplex PCR; TCRdb's copy keeps in-frame clones and lacks some. In the table there are about 66,000 clones, 80% to 90% of which are singletons. The TCR originated in a man aged 25 to 40 with glioma. The starting material was PBMCs, obtained from a glioma patient treated with radiotherapy, temozolomide or both. The genes are TRBV7-9 and TRBJ2-7, with D unclear. The CDR3 DNA reads as TGTGCCAGCAGCTTCCCCTACGAGCAGTACTTC. The encoded protein is CASSFPYEQYF. Filled out from reference TRBV7-9 and TRBJ2-7, the complete variable domain reads DTGVSQNPRHKITKRGQNVTFRCDPISEHNRLYWYRQTLGQGPEFLTYFQNEAQLEKSRLLSDRFSAERPKGSFSTLEIQRTEQGDSAMYLCASSFPYEQYFGPGTRLTVT.